Below, one T cell receptor beta chain is given with its context. What antigen it recognizes has not been identified. Nothing much larger sits one base from this clone, and base qualities are not available. The CDR3 regions of human TCRbeta chains were subjected to immunosequencing. The source study handled its data this way. Repertoire TCRs were checked for matches against a reference library of SARS-CoV-2-specific TCRs that had been generated using the MIRA antigen-specificity platform. Breadth was defined as the fraction of unique TCRs that were SARS-CoV-2-associated. Depth was defined as the fraction of total T cells that were SARS-CoV-2-associated. Using the MIRA data, each spike-specific TCR was assigned both to the spike region to which the TCR was reactive and to a CD4 or CD8 class. Log10-transformed breadth and depth values were compared by one-way ANOVA with Sidak's multiple comparisons tests. The clones in this table, taken by TCRdb from immuneACCESS, are in-frame only. Not every clone is retained; where verified, under half of the shortfall comes from an unresolved V gene, and the cause of the rest is unknown. That table supplies the V and J calls and clone size; D and trimming were determined from the DNA. The sample table shows about 92,000 clones, and roughly 87% are seen once. Together, the top ten hold roughly 6% of the sample.

Trimming takes 5 bases off V and 10 bases off J; junction bases not matched to a gene: 6. Taken from cysteine to phenylalanine, the CDR3 has 13 residues. Only the CDR3 portion is preserved as DNA: 39 bases, with reading frame beginning at the first base. For CDR1 and CDR2, the germline V gene (reference sequence) lists GTSNPN and SVGIG. This record comes from a study of T cell responses to AZD1222 COVID-19 vaccine (dated by TCRdb to the early 2020s). Study-wide context: AZD1222 recipients with second doses at about 4 weeks or about 12 weeks were pooled, because spike-specific TCR depth and breadth did not differ between schedules. A total of over 230 trial participants underwent TCR sequencing, of whom around 200 received two doses of AZD1222 and about 25 received two doses of the MenACWY control vaccine. Enrollment into the trials was organized by age into subgroups of 18-55, 56-69 and 70-plus years, and those subgroups contained around 150, 28 and 57 TCR-sequenced participants, respectively. Results the study describes overall, beyond this receptor: Reportedly, almost half of the unique spike-specific TCRs recognized epitopes lying outside the regions that are mutated in the B.1.351 and B.1.1.7 variants. Because no samples from the day 14 peak response were available, repertoires could be characterized only after the peak T cell response. Only five or six AZD1222 recipients were SARS-CoV-2 seropositive at baseline, limiting conclusions about previously exposed vaccinees. Vaccine-associated CD4 TCRs spanned the whole spike protein, with dominant responses in regions 160-218 and 743-854. The 56-69-year group was small, and its depth increase did not reach significance, likely because of low power. Most participants were white British and females outnumbered males, and the authors suggested that clonal diversity may have been underestimated. Spike-specific TCR breadth and depth rose significantly after two AZD1222 doses compared with day 0 and with MenACWY recipients.

The intended sense of this specimen's time point label: baseline before first vaccination. Vaccinee samples came from UK trials COV001 and COV002, including a single-blind randomized controlled phase 2/3 trial of AZD1222 (ChAdOx1 nCoV-19) in healthy adults. For TCRbeta chain sequencing, PBMC samples were collected from trial participants at day 0 and at day 28 after the second dose. The sequence derives from an adult in good health. The sequenced sample was peripheral blood, obtained on day 0 of AZD1222 vaccination. The chain uses TRBV30 and TRBJ1-6; 9 nucleotides in the junction match TRBD1. The CDR3 sequence is CAWCRDRESPLHF. DNA sequence: TGTGCCTGGTGCCGGGACAGGGAATCACCCCTCCACTTT. With the portions outside the CDR3 filled from the reference TRBV30 and TRBJ1-6 genes, the complete variable region becomes SQTIHQWPATLVQPVGSPLSLECTVEGTSNPNLYWYRQAAGRGLQLLFYSVGIGQISSEVPQNLSASRPQDRQFILSSKKLLLSDSGFYLCAWCRDRESPLHFGNGTRLTVT.